A selection of T cell receptor beta chains follows, all from one sample in a study of cytomegalovirus exposure and HLA in healthy donors. Using immunoSEQ multiplex PCR, the repertoire was profiled, and TCRdb retains in-frame clones only, with some absent. The ten top clones account for around 1.5%, within a sample of 100,000 to 150,000 clones. The sample taken for sequencing was PBMCs. Receptor source: a woman between 40 and 55 years old in good health and CMV-seronegative. Each CDR3 is given with its conserved first and last residue. A D gene is named only where the DNA matches it firmly.

TRBJ2-7 TRBD1 TRBV2 TGTGCCAGCACCCCGGGACAGGGGGCGAGAGAGCAGTACTTC CASTPGQGAREQYF
TRBJ1-6 TRBD1 TRBV7-2 TGTGCCAGCAGCTTAGGGACAGGGGGGTCCCTCACCCTCCACTTT CASSLGTGGSLTLHF
TRBJ2-1 - TRBV7-3 TGTGCCAGCAGCCCCAGAGAGTCTAGTCGGGATGAGCAGTTCTTC CASSPRESSRDEQFF
TRBJ1-6 - TRBV27 TGTGCCAGCAGACCAACCGGGACTTATAATTCACCCCTCCACTTT CASRPTGTYNSPLHF
TRBJ1-1 TRBD1 TRBV7-2 TGTGCCAGCAGCTTAGTTTCGGGCCGGACAGGGAACACTGAAGCTTTCTTT CASSLVSGRTGNTEAFF
TRBJ2-1 - TRBV10-2 TGCGCCAGCACTTCGAGCTATGAGCAGTTCTTC CASTSSYEQFF
TRBJ1-6 - TRBV19 TGTGCCAGTAGTACAAACTTCGACAGCCTGAATTCACCCCTCCACTTT CASSTNFDSLNSPLHF
TRBJ2-7 TRBD2 TRBV5-1 TGCGCCAGCAGCTTGTCGTACGGGACTAGCGGGGGGGTCCTCCGACACGAGCAGTACTTC CASSLSYGTSGGVLRHEQYF
TRBJ2-7 TRBD1 TRBV29-1 TGCAGCGTTCGACCGGGACAGGGGGCAGGTGAGCAGTACTTC CSVRPGQGAGEQYF
TRBJ2-2 - TRBV11-1 TGTGCCAGCAGCTTTCCAGGGCTGGTAAACACCGGGGAGCTGTTTTTT CASSFPGLVNTGELFF
TRBJ2-7 - TRBV27 TGTGCCAGCAGTTTCAGGGGAGCCGAGCAGTACTTC CASSFRGAEQYF
TRBJ1-3 - TRBV9 TGTGCCAGCAGCGTAGGTCGGACAGCTGGAAATACCATATATTTT CASSVGRTAGNTIYF
TRBJ1-1 - TRBV5-1 TGCGCCAGCAGCCAGGACTTGTCTGAAGCTTTCTTT CASSQDLSEAFF
TRBJ1-2 - TRBV19 TGTGCCAGTAGTATAGAGAAAGGGAGAAACGGCTACACCTTC CASSIEKGRNGYTF
TRBJ1-4 TRBD1 TRBV4-3 TGCGCCAGCAGCGATATGGCTGTCGGGACAGGGAATGAAAAACTGTTTTTT CASSDMAVGTGNEKLFF
TRBJ2-7 - TRBV29-1 TGCAGCGTTGATTCAGGGGATGGGTACGAGCAGTACTTC CSVDSGDGYEQYF
TRBJ1-2 - TRBV5-4 TGTGCCAGCAGCTTCACGACGGGGGGGAACTATGGCTACACCTTC CASSFTTGGNYGYTF
TRBJ2-6 TRBD1 TRBV10-1 TGCGCCAGCTGTGCCTGTAGGACAGGGAAGGATCATTCTGGGGCCAACGTCCTGACTTTC CASCACRTGKDHSGANVLTF